These 21 T cell receptor beta chains originate from one sample sequenced in a study of tumor and adjacent non-tumor tissue in lung cancer. This sample's RNA came from whole unsorted tissue. TCRbeta libraries were built with three rounds of nested PCR, modified from ARM-PCR. TCRdb re-analysed the multiplex PCR reads in MiXCR, keeping a single row per CDR3 protein. The sample lists roughly 150,000 distinct CDR3 sequences, roughly 70% occurring once. Input material: lung tumor tissue. The receptors derive from a man aged 55 to 69 with small cell lung cancer.

This rearrangement joins TRBV12-3 or TRBV12-4 to TRBJ2-1; perhaps D is TRBD1 or TRBD2 (5 bases each). V was shortened by 3 bases and J by 10 bases, with 16 bases between the two germline ends. The CDR3 sequence is 14 residues long. CDR3 in amino acids: CASSFPGAKKEQFF. The DNA for the CDR3 is TGTGCCAGCAGTTTTCCCGGGGCAAAGAAGGAGCAGTTCTTC.

Concerning this clonotype: Given a much more abundant clone one base away, this may be a read error. The rearrangement joins TRBV5-4 to TRBJ2-1, with TRBD1 matching over 7 bases. Trimming took 3 bases from V and 7 from J; bases not matched to a gene: 10. CDR1 SGHNT and CDR2 YYREEE come from the germline V gene (reference sequence). The length of the CDR3 is 15 residues. CDR3: CASSSLTGTWNEQFF. CDR3 DNA: TGTGCCAGCAGCTCCCTGACAGGGACGTGGAATGAGCAGTTCTTC.

This clonotype was found a few times. This chain uses TRBV9 with TRBJ2-1; no firm D call. V was pared by 2 bases and J by 0 bases, with 9 bases between. This CDR3 has 15 residues. Germline lookup yields CDR1 SGDLS and CDR2 YYNGEE. CDR3 in DNA: TGTGCCAGCAGCGTTGGTGCTGGCTCCTACAATGAGCAGTTCTTC. As protein: CASSVGAGSYNEQFF. Using reference TRBV9 and TRBJ2-1 for the parts outside the CDR3, the full variable domain is DSGVTQTPKHLITATGQRVTLRCSPRSGDLSVYWYQQSLDQGLQFLIQYYNGEERAKGNILERFSAQQFPDLHSELNLSSLELGDSALYFCASSVGAGSYNEQFFGPGTRLTVL.

The rearrangement links TRBV5-4 to TRBJ2-2; D may match TRBD1 or TRBD2 (5 bases each). V lost 7 bases, J lost 1 base, and 17 bases lay in between. Germline CDR1 is SGHNT and CDR2 is YYREEE (reference sequence). This CDR3 contains 16 residues. This CDR3 is CASHMTGRKNTGELFF. Written as DNA, the CDR3 is TGTGCCAGCCATATGACGGGACGGAAGAACACCGGGGAGCTGTTTTTT.

This clonotype has just a few counts. The chain combines TRBV5-8 with TRBJ1-1; TRBD1 might be the D (6 bases). The germline V gene encodes CDR1 SGHTS and CDR2 YDEGEE. Trimming removed 0 bases at V and 0 bases at J, with 15 bases between. The CDR3 is made up of 17 amino acids. The CDR3 loop reads CASSLELQGYMNTEAFF. In DNA, the CDR3 is TGTGCCAGCAGCTTGGAGCTCCAGGGGTACATGAACACTGAAGCTTTCTTT.

Comment on this clonotype: One end of the junction is discordant with germline, which a read error may explain. The chain recombines TRBV29-1 with TRBJ1-2; the D gene is possibly TRBD1 (6 bases). Germline CDR1 reads SQVTM; CDR2 reads ANQGSEA. This CDR3 has 13 amino acids. The CDR3 is CCVEVRAGDGYTF. DNA for the CDR3: TGCTGCGTCGAAGTTCGGGCAGGGGATGGCTACACCTTC.

As concerns this clonotype: Mismatch with germline at one junction end may stem from a read error. This chain connects TRBV29-1 to TRBJ2-3; 7 bases fit TRBD2. The germline V gene has CDR1 SQVTM and CDR2 ANQGSEA. The CDR3 has 14 residues. CDR3 in DNA: TGTAACATTGGGGAGGGCAGGGCCACAGATACGCAGTATTTT. This gives the protein CNIGEGRATDTQYF.

This rearrangement joins TRBV20-1 to TRBJ2-5; the match to TRBD2 covers 7 bases. The DNA end favors TRBJ2-1, so the J call may be wrong. The CDR3 covers 13 residues. Germline assignment: CDR1 DFQATT and CDR2 SNEGSKA (reference sequence). CDR3 sequence (DNA): TGCAGTGCCGAACGCAGACTAGCCGGGACCCAGTTCTTC. It encodes CSAERRLAGTQFF.

On this clonotype itself: The conserved closing phenylalanine or tryptophan is absent in this CDR3, likely reflecting a read error. The limits of the CDR3 on the DNA are not certain, so only TCRdb's listed CDR3 is given. The V and J genes are TRBV6-6 and TRBJ2-2; TRBD2 is the table's D call, not checked against the DNA. Germline CDR1 and CDR2: MNHNY and SVGAGI (reference sequence). The CDR3 sequence runs 14 residues, both termini included. The CDR3 sequence: CASTTISNTGEPFS.

This clonotype was seen at least ten times. This CDR3 is CAIPLRQYV. CDR3 nucleotide sequence: TGTGCCATCCCCCTCCGGCAGTACGTC. V usage is TRBV10-3 and J usage is TRBJ2-7; D is ambiguous. The CDR3 has 9 amino acids. Trimming stripped 8 bases from V and 9 bases from J, with 8 bases between. Germline lookup yields CDR1 ENHRY and CDR2 SYGVKD.

Worth noting for this clonotype: An end of the junction does not agree with germline; a read error may underlie this. CDR3 sequence: CASGLMMDTEAFF. CDR3 nucleotides: TGTGCCAGCGGTTTAATGATGGACACTGAAGCTTTCTTT. The J gene is TRBJ1-1, the V gene TRBV12-3 or TRBV12-4; D is undetermined. CDR3 length: 13 residues.

This clonotype has a count of ten or more. The chain couples TRBV11-3 to TRBJ2-5, with a possible D match to TRBD1 (6 bases). Between the trimmed V and J ends, which lost 3 bases and 5 bases, there was a span of 13 bases. The CDR3 spans 14 residues. Germline V lookup: CDR1 SGHNT, CDR2 YENEEA. The CDR3 nucleotides read TGTGCCAGCAGCTTCAAACAGGGAGCGGAGACCCAGTACTTC. Residues: CASSFKQGAETQYF.

This clonotype was seen at least ten times. V and J are TRBV4-1 and TRBJ2-7; a weak D match, TRBD2 (5 bases). Trimming removed 5 bases at V and 1 base at J, with 18 bases between. This CDR3 is 16 amino acids long. In germline, CDR1 is MGHRA, CDR2 YSYEKL. The CDR3 is CASSVGPGLASYEQYF. CDR3 DNA: TGCGCCAGCAGCGTAGGACCAGGACTGGCATCCTACGAGCAGTACTTC.

For this clonotype: This may arise from a read error, as a much more abundant clone is one base away. The V and J genes are TRBV29-1 and TRBJ2-3; either TRBD1 or TRBD2 may fit D (5 bases each). The CDR3 consists of 13 residues. Trimming stripped 8 bases from V and 2 bases from J, with 14 bases between. Germline V lookup: CDR1 SQVTM, CDR2 ANQGSEA. CDR3 nucleotide sequence: TGCAGCATTGGGGGTCAGATCACAGATACGCAGTATTTT. Amino acid sequence: CSIGGQITDTQYF.

The J gene is TRBJ1-1, the V gene TRBV27; D not certain. Germline V gene sequence: CDR1 MNHEY, CDR2 SMNVEV (reference sequence). This CDR3 has 14 amino acids. V gave up 0 bases and J gave up 0 bases, with 5 bases separating them. CDR3 bases: TGTGCCAGCAGTTTATCTCTCCTGAACACTGAAGCTTTCTTT. Amino acid sequence: CASSLSLLNTEAFF.

This chain links TRBV7-9 with TRBJ2-1, with a tentative D call TRBD2 (6 bases). This CDR3 region has 12 residues. Germline V gives CDR1 SEHNR, CDR2 FQNEAQ (reference sequence). V was pared by 5 bases and J by 8 bases, with 10 bases between. CDR3 sequence reads: CASSARGYEQFF. The CDR3 DNA is TGTGCCAGCAGCGCGCGGGGTTATGAGCAGTTCTTC.

This clonotype has a single count. A read error is possible here, since a much larger clone lies one base away. The gene calls are TRBV12-3 or TRBV12-4 and TRBJ2-1, with 11 bases lining up with TRBD2. The J segment lost 7 bases and the V segment lost 6 bases, leaving 14 bases of the junction unmatched. CDR3 length: 17 residues. This chain's CDR3 is CASRLLAGGRESNEQFF. CDR3 in DNA: TGTGCCAGCAGACTCCTAGCGGGAGGACGCGAATCTAATGAGCAGTTCTTC.

This clonotype was observed at least ten times. V gene TRBV29-1 combines with J gene TRBJ2-6; the D gene is possibly TRBD1 (6 bases). Germline values: CDR1 SQVTM, CDR2 ANQGSEA. The V end lost 7 bases, the J end lost 0 bases, and 10 bases lay between the germline ends. The CDR3 covers 14 residues. For the CDR3, the DNA is TGCAGCGCCCGGACAGTCTCTGGGGCCAACGTCCTGACTTTC. It translates to CSARTVSGANVLTF.

As for this clonotype: This may stem from a read error, because a much larger clone lies one nucleotide away. The gene calls are TRBV20-1 and TRBJ2-3; 10 nucleotides line up with TRBD2. J lost 0 bases, V lost 3 bases, and 6 bases had no gene match. Germline assignment: CDR1 DFQATT and CDR2 SNEGSKA (reference sequence). The CDR3 has 16 amino acids. In DNA form, the CDR3 reads TGCAGTGCTAGTGCTAGCGGGAGAGGTAGCACAGATACGCAGTATTTT. It yields the protein CSASASGRGSTDTQYF.

This clonotype was recorded only once. This sequence joins TRBV20-1 and TRBJ2-3; D perhaps matches TRBD1 (5 bases). The germline V gene encodes CDR1 DFQATT and CDR2 SNEGSKA (reference sequence). The V end lost 3 bases, the J end lost 0 bases, and 16 bases lay between the germline ends. This CDR3 has 16 residues. CDR3 DNA sequence: TGCAGTGCTAGTAGTTCAAGTGGGGCGAGCACAGATACGCAGTATTTT. It is translated as CSASSSSGASTDTQYF.

This clonotype showed up just a few times. This chain uses TRBV28 with TRBJ1-2; D call uncertain. The length of the CDR3 is 12 residues. The germline V and J ends were trimmed by 7 bases and 2 bases, with 8 bases remaining between them. The germline CDR1 and CDR2 sequences are MDHEN and SYDVKM. The CDR3 protein is CASKTANYGYTF. CDR3 bases: TGTGCCAGCAAAACAGCAAACTATGGCTACACCTTC.